This is a list of T cell receptor beta chains from one sample in a study of beta chain features in type 1 diabetes. Assay: immunoSEQ multiplex PCR; the TCRdb copy retains only in-frame clones and omits some. The sample holds approximately 300,000 clones; approximately 9.9% are singletons and the top ten take under 0.02%. What was sequenced was naive CD4+ T cells from blood. The receptors come from a woman aged 25 to 45 in good health. Each CDR3 is given with its conserved first and last residue. The order of the fields is CDR3 protein, CDR3 DNA, clone size, V gene, J gene, D gene. D genes are given only for firm matches. Size values are once, few and many counts, or a class for expanded clones, and some rows have none.

CASSPAGTTYEQYF	TGTGCCAGCAGCCCGGCCGGGACTACCTACGAGCAGTACTTC	NA	TRBV5-6	TRBJ2-7	TRBD2
CASRMRGTGYYSNQPQHF	TGTGCCAGCCGCATGAGAGGGACAGGTTATTATAGCAATCAGCCCCAGCATTTT	NA	TRBV27	TRBJ1-5	TRBD1
CASSYIPSGSYEQYF	TGTGCCAGCAGTTACATCCCTAGCGGGAGCTACGAGCAGTACTTC	few	TRBV6-5	TRBJ2-7	TRBD2
CASSLKLAGLSYEQYF	TGTGCCAGCAGCTTGAAGCTAGCGGGCCTCTCCTACGAGCAGTACTTC	few	TRBV7-9	TRBJ2-7	TRBD2
CASSLSANGRTGELFF	TGTGCCAGCAGCTTGTCAGCTAATGGGCGCACCGGGGAGCTGTTTTTT	few	TRBV5-6	TRBJ2-2	NA
CASSLTSGTGTQYF	TGTGCCAGCAGCTTAACGAGCGGGACTGGAACCCAGTACTTC	few	TRBV7-3	TRBJ2-5	TRBD2
CASSPGTTRQPQHF	TGTGCCAGCAGCCCCGGGACAACACGTCAGCCCCAGCATTTT	few	TRBV7-2	TRBJ1-5	NA
CAWNLGHQSNQPQHF	TGTGCCTGGAATCTGGGACATCAAAGCAATCAGCCCCAGCATTTT	NA	TRBV30	TRBJ1-5	NA
CASSQDQAYEQFF	TGCGCCAGCAGCCAAGATCAAGCGTATGAGCAGTTCTTC	few	TRBV4-3	TRBJ2-1	NA
CASSLEAGGYNTQYF	TGTGCCAGCAGCTTAGAAGCGGGAGGGTATAATACGCAGTATTTT	NA	TRBV7-2	TRBJ2-3	TRBD2
CSVGRESYEQYF	TGCAGCGTTGGTAGGGAGTCCTACGAGCAGTACTTC	many	TRBV29-1	TRBJ2-7	NA
CASSVTGGQSYEQYF	TGTGCCAGCAGCGTCACAGGGGGTCAATCCTACGAGCAGTACTTC	NA	TRBV9	TRBJ2-7	TRBD1
CASSSRLAGASEQFF	TGTGCCAGCAGCTCAAGACTAGCGGGAGCCAGTGAGCAGTTCTTC	NA	TRBV7-2	TRBJ2-1	TRBD2
CASSFDRAAADTQYF	TGTGCCAGCAGTTTCGACAGGGCGGCTGCAGATACGCAGTATTTT	few	TRBV27	TRBJ2-3	TRBD1
CASSLGTYNEQFF	TGTGCCAGCAGCCTTGGGACATACAATGAGCAGTTCTTC	few	TRBV7-2	TRBJ2-1	NA
CATKVSGYNEQFF	TGTGCCACCAAGGTTAGCGGATACAATGAGCAGTTCTTC	many	TRBV15	TRBJ2-1	NA
CASSSGTGNSNYGYTF	TGTGCCAGCAGCTCCGGGACAGGGAACAGTAACTATGGCTACACCTTC	few	TRBV7-2	TRBJ1-2	TRBD1
CASTSAGANVLTF	TGTGCCAGCACCAGCGCTGGGGCCAACGTCCTGACTTTC	few	TRBV7-9	TRBJ2-6	NA
CSVEVGPSGSPEQYF	TGCAGCGTTGAAGTTGGGCCTAGCGGATCTCCAGAGCAGTACTTC	NA	TRBV29-1	TRBJ2-7	TRBD2
CSVTGQQNEKLFF	TGCAGCGTGACGGGACAGCAAAATGAAAAACTGTTTTTT	few	TRBV29-1	TRBJ1-4	TRBD1
CAWNWRGKETQYF	TGCGCCTGGAATTGGCGGGGGAAAGAGACCCAGTACTTC	few	TRBV30	TRBJ2-5	TRBD2
CASSPPKGYNEQFF	TGTGCCAGCTCACCACCCAAGGGGTACAATGAGCAGTTCTTC	NA	TRBV18	TRBJ2-1	NA
CASSRQGLIVGYTF	TGTGCCAGCAGCCGACAGGGCCTTATCGTTGGCTACACCTTC	few	TRBV7-9	TRBJ1-2	TRBD1
CASRETNQPQHF	TGTGCCAGTAGGGAGACGAATCAGCCCCAGCATTTT	NA	TRBV19	TRBJ1-5	NA
CASSFGAEPEDEQYF	TGCGCCAGCAGCTTTGGAGCAGAACCTGAAGACGAGCAGTACTTC	few	TRBV5-1	TRBJ2-7	NA
CASSPRGTNEKLFF	TGTGCCAGCAGCCCGCGGGGAACTAATGAAAAACTGTTTTTT	NA	TRBV7-9	TRBJ1-4	NA
CASSFQNPSTDTQYF	TGTGCCAGCAGTTTCCAGAACCCCAGCACAGATACGCAGTATTTT	few	TRBV27	TRBJ2-3	NA
CASSSPGTLYEQYF	TGTGCCAGCAGTTCCCCGGGGACTCTCTACGAGCAGTACTTC	few	TRBV28	TRBJ2-7	NA
CASSREREGWETQYF	TGCGCCAGCAGCCGAGAGCGGGAGGGCTGGGAGACCCAGTACTTC	few	TRBV4-3	TRBJ2-5	TRBD2
CASSVTDTSSYNEQFF	TGCGCCAGCAGCGTGACGGACACAAGCTCCTACAATGAGCAGTTCTTC	NA	TRBV5-1	TRBJ2-1	NA
CAWTRTGGPTEQYF	TGTGCCTGGACCCGCACAGGGGGGCCCACGGAGCAGTACTTC	few	TRBV30	TRBJ2-7	TRBD1
CARVQGWDGNQPQHF	TGTGCCAGGGTCCAGGGTTGGGATGGCAATCAGCCCCAGCATTTT	few	TRBV6-1	TRBJ1-5	NA
CASREQGAYGYTF	TGTGCCAGCAGGGAGCAGGGGGCATATGGCTACACCTTC	few	TRBV11-2	TRBJ1-2	TRBD1
CASSPSGTGAYEQYF	TGCGCCAGCAGCCCTAGCGGGACAGGAGCCTACGAGCAGTACTTC	few	TRBV4-3	TRBJ2-7	NA
CASTATGTLQETQYF	TGTGCCAGTACTGCAACAGGGACCCTACAAGAGACCCAGTACTTC	NA	TRBV19	TRBJ2-5	NA
CASSNPGQGGTEAFF	TGTGCCAGCAGTAACCCGGGACAGGGGGGCACTGAAGCTTTCTTT	NA	TRBV28	TRBJ1-1	TRBD1